Listed below are T cell receptor beta chains from one sample, sequenced in a study of blood T cell repertoires in COVID-19. The assay was immunoSEQ multiplex PCR, and TCRdb's table has in-frame clones only and misses some. The data show about 400,000 clones, 85% to 90% seen once. Sequencing was performed on PBMCs or T cells enriched from blood (not recorded which). Receptor source: a woman aged 45 to 65 who had recovered from COVID-19. CDR3s include the opening cysteine and the closing phenylalanine or tryptophan. D genes are given only for firm matches. Not all rows give a size; the values are once, few, many and, for expanded clones, a class.

clone size,J gene,V gene,D gene,CDR3 protein,CDR3 DNA
NA,TRBJ2-3,TRBV27,TRBD2,CASSSGLAGRPLADTQYF,TGTGCCAGCAGTTCCGGACTAGCGGGAAGACCCCTAGCAGATACGCAGTATTTT
NA,TRBJ2-3,TRBV10-3,NA,CAISGALEDTQYF,TGTGCCATCAGTGGGGCCCTCGAGGATACGCAGTATTTT
once,TRBJ1-4,TRBV5-1,NA,CASSQFFGNEKLFF,TGCGCCAGCAGTCAATTCTTCGGTAATGAAAAACTGTTTTTT
few,TRBJ1-5,TRBV30,NA,CAWSLGNTDQPQHF,TGTGCCTGGAGTCTCGGGAACACAGATCAGCCCCAGCATTTT
NA,TRBJ2-1,TRBV7-2,TRBD2,CASSSAGGRYNEQFF,TGTGCCAGCAGCTCCGCGGGGGGGCGGTACAATGAGCAGTTCTTC
NA,TRBJ2-5,TRBV4-3,TRBD1,CASSQGRDRVWETQYF,TGCGCCAGCAGCCAAGGCCGGGACAGGGTTTGGGAGACCCAGTACTTC
NA,TRBJ2-1,TRBV5-5,TRBD2,CASSLAERGGQNEQFF,TGTGCCAGCAGCTTGGCGGAGCGGGGGGGCCAAAATGAGCAGTTCTTC
few,TRBJ2-2,TRBV5-1,TRBD1,CASSPYPGTGGTGELFF,TGCGCCAGCAGCCCTTACCCCGGGACAGGGGGTACCGGGGAGCTGTTTTTT
NA,TRBJ1-3,TRBV18,NA,CASSPGDLSSGNTIYF,TGTGCCAGCTCACCGGGAGACTTGAGCTCTGGAAACACCATATATTTT
NA,TRBJ1-2,TRBV3-1/TRBV3-2,NA,CASRDSYGYTF,TGTGCCAGCAGGGACAGTTATGGCTACACCTTC
few,TRBJ1-5,TRBV4-3,NA,CASSQDHRVDQPQHF,TGCGCCAGCAGCCAAGATCACAGGGTGGATCAGCCCCAGCATTTT
NA,TRBJ1-6,TRBV3-1/TRBV3-2,TRBD1,CASSHGQGNSPLHF,TGTGCCAGCAGCCATGGACAGGGAAATTCACCCCTCCACTTT
few,TRBJ2-7,TRBV30,TRBD1,CACSRDSSYEQYF,TGTGCCTGCAGTAGGGACAGCTCCTACGAGCAGTACTTC
NA,TRBJ1-3,TRBV5-1,NA,CASSSQTTQGTTGNTIYF,TGCGCCAGCAGCTCCCAGACGACACAGGGCACCACTGGAAACACCATATATTTT
NA,TRBJ2-2,TRBV5-1,NA,CASSWGGLNTGELFF,TGCGCCAGCAGCTGGGGGGGCCTAAACACCGGGGAGCTGTTTTTT
once,TRBJ1-5,TRBV3-1/TRBV3-2,NA,CASSQDTGRGKDQPQHF,TGTGCCAGCAGCCAAGATACGGGAAGGGGGAAGGATCAGCCCCAGCATTTT
NA,TRBJ1-4,TRBV19,TRBD1,CASTWDRAEATIRDEKLFF,TGTGCCAGTACCTGGGACAGGGCAGAGGCGACCATTAGAGATGAAAAACTGTTTTTT
NA,TRBJ1-1,TRBV2,TRBD1,CASTLGTGISTEAFF,TGTGCCAGCACCCTCGGGACAGGGATCAGCACTGAAGCTTTCTTT
NA,TRBJ1-2,TRBV7-9,NA,CASRPSPGAFLPNYGYTF,TGTGCCAGCAGACCGTCGCCAGGGGCTTTTCTTCCTAACTATGGCTACACCTTC
NA,TRBJ2-7,TRBV2,NA,CASILPPRQGNHEQYF,TGTGCCAGCATACTACCCCCGCGGCAGGGCAACCACGAGCAGTACTTC
NA,TRBJ2-7,TRBV3-1/TRBV3-2,NA,CASSQDGAIGADEQYF,TGTGCCAGCAGCCAAGATGGCGCGATAGGGGCGGACGAGCAGTACTTC
NA,TRBJ1-4,TRBV15,NA,CATSLEIVNEKLFF,TGTGCCACCAGTCTCGAGATAGTGAATGAAAAACTGTTTTTT
NA,TRBJ2-7,TRBV4-1,NA,CASSQGTESSYEQYF,TGCGCCAGCAGCCAAGGGACAGAAAGCTCCTACGAGCAGTACTTC
NA,TRBJ1-6,TRBV5-4,TRBD1,CASTSGGTGVSPLHF,TGTGCCAGCACCTCCGGAGGGACAGGGGTTTCACCCCTCCACTTT
NA,TRBJ1-1,TRBV6-2/TRBV6-3,TRBD1,CASSRSDRGGTEAFF,TGTGCCAGCAGCCGCTCGGACAGGGGTGGGACTGAAGCTTTCTTT
NA,TRBJ1-4,TRBV6-5,NA,CASRPLQRNEKLFF,TGTGCCAGCAGACCACTCCAGAGGAATGAAAAACTGTTTTTT
NA,TRBJ2-3,TRBV19,TRBD2,CASSIELAGGTDTQYF,TGTGCCAGTAGTATAGAGCTAGCGGGGGGCACAGATACGCAGTATTTT
NA,TRBJ2-3,TRBV12-3/TRBV12-4,TRBD2,CASGAGDPDTQYF,TGTGCCAGCGGAGCGGGGGACCCAGATACGCAGTATTTT
NA,TRBJ1-1,TRBV6-1,TRBD1,CASSEEQGITEAFF,TGTGCCAGCAGTGAAGAACAGGGGATTACTGAAGCTTTCTTT
NA,TRBJ1-6,TRBV7-8,NA,CASSRRTGTLHF,TGTGCCAGCAGCCGACGCACGGGAACCCTCCACTTT
NA,TRBJ1-2,TRBV6-1,TRBD1,CASSEGRGPNYGYTF,TGTGCCAGCAGTGAAGGGAGGGGGCCTAACTATGGCTACACCTTC
NA,TRBJ1-1,TRBV7-9,TRBD1,CASKQGAVSEAFF,TGTGCCAGTAAACAGGGGGCGGTCTCTGAAGCTTTCTTT
NA,TRBJ2-2,TRBV19,TRBD2,CASRYRSAGGLTGELFF,TGTGCCAGTAGATATAGGTCCGCGGGGGGCCTTACCGGGGAGCTGTTTTTT
NA,TRBJ1-4,TRBV9,NA,CASSVLQGTNEKLFF,TGTGCCAGCAGCGTCCTACAGGGCACTAATGAAAAACTGTTTTTT
NA,TRBJ1-2,TRBV9,NA,CASSGTVSYGYTF,TGTGCCAGCAGCGGGACAGTCAGCTATGGCTACACCTTC
NA,TRBJ2-7,TRBV7-9,NA,CASSLALRWQGTSYEQYF,TGTGCCAGCAGCTTAGCGCTTAGGTGGCAGGGGACCTCCTACGAGCAGTACTTC
NA,TRBJ1-1,TRBV5-1,NA,CASSLPSRVPNTEAFF,TGCGCCAGCAGCTTGCCGAGCAGGGTTCCCAACACTGAAGCTTTCTTT
once,TRBJ1-1,TRBV5-1,NA,CASSKQGMNTEAFF,TGCGCCAGCAGCAAACAGGGCATGAACACTGAAGCTTTCTTT
once,TRBJ1-2,TRBV7-2,NA,CASTPVGGRGYTF,TGTGCCAGCACCCCCGTGGGGGGGCGAGGCTACACCTTC
NA,TRBJ1-2,TRBV28,TRBD1,CASSNLRGRSYGYTF,TGTGCCAGCAGTAACCTCAGGGGGCGCAGCTATGGCTACACCTTC